The 2 T cell receptor beta chains below come from one sample, sequenced in a study of kidney transplant recipient with SARS-CoV-2 infection. One entry per CDR3 protein results from TCRdb running MiXCR on the reads. The sample lists 200,000 to 250,000 distinct CDR3 sequences, 29% seen once, with 7% to 8% in the top ten. The starting material was a blood sample, obtained at baseline and between days 110 and 120 from a kidney transplant recipient. Source of these receptors: a young adult male patient who had COVID-19 and was a kidney transplant recipient. Some of the T cells might come from the graft donor.

The table lists this clonotype with many counts. This chain connects TRBV4-3 to TRBJ2-5; D is ambiguous. Germline V gene lookup returns CDR1 LGHNA and CDR2 YSLEER. The CDR3 is 15 residues long. V lost 0 bases and J lost 7, with 15 bases in between. The CDR3 sequence: CASSQEISSRLTQYF. Written as DNA, the CDR3 is TGCGCCAGCAGCCAAGAAATTTCGTCGCGGTTGACCCAGTACTTC.

As to this clonotype: A read error may account for a junction end that differs from germline. The V and J genes are TRBV6-8 and TRBJ2-1; TRBD1 matches at 7 bases. The germline V gene has CDR1 MNHGY and CDR2 SAAAGT. There are 12 residues in the CDR3. CDR3 loop: CASIRGDSPKEF. The CDR3 DNA follows: TGTGCCAGCATTAGAGGGGACAGTCCTAAGGAGTTC.